Below, 16 T cell receptor beta chains from the same sample are listed, as sequenced in a study of blood T cell repertoires in COVID-19. Method: immunoSEQ multiplex PCR; TCRdb's copy keeps in-frame clones and lacks some. The sample lists roughly 33,000 clones; over 90% were seen once. The material sequenced was peripheral blood. Receptors originate from a human donor in a cohort sampled during active COVID-19.

The V call is TRBV5-1, the J call TRBJ2-5; D remains ambiguous. The CDR3 extends over 13 amino acids. Trimming stripped 0 bases from V and 2 bases from J, with 5 bases between. Germline V lookup: CDR1 SGHRS, CDR2 YFSETQ. As DNA, the CDR3 is TGCGCCAGCAGCTTGGGTAAACAAGAGACCCAGTACTTC. Amino acids: CASSLGKQETQYF.

A word on this clone: The germline gene is not matched at one end of the junction; a read error may be the cause. The chain carries TRBV5-1 and TRBJ1-1, with a possible D match to TRBD1 (6 bases). From germline, CDR1 is SGHRS and CDR2 YFSETQ. The CDR3 has 16 amino acids. CDR3 DNA: TGCGCCAGCAGCTTTTGGGCAGGGGTCATGAACGCTGAAGCTTTCTTT. This codes for CASSFWAGVMNAEAFF.

The gene calls are TRBV6-5 and TRBJ2-1; D perhaps matches TRBD2 (5 bases). There are 15 residues in the CDR3. The V end was cut by 6 bases, the J end by 3 bases, with 15 bases between. Germline V gene data show CDR1 as MNHEY and CDR2 as SVGAGI. This CDR3 is CASRTEAGNYNEQFF. For the CDR3, the DNA is TGTGCCAGCAGGACGGAGGCTGGGAACTACAATGAGCAGTTCTTC.

The rearrangement uses TRBV18 and TRBJ2-7; 7 bases map to TRBD2. Germline assignment: CDR1 KGHSH and CDR2 LQKENI. The CDR3 sequence is 15 residues long. With 6 bases clipped from V and 3 bases from J, the junction kept 11 bases outside the gene matches. In nucleotides, the CDR3 is TGTGCCAGCTCCGAGCGGCCTAGCGGAAACTACGAGCAGTACTTC. Translated, it gives CASSERPSGNYEQYF.

The chain combines TRBV27 with TRBJ1-1; 9 positions agree with TRBD1. CDR3 length equals 15 residues. The trim removed 3 bases at V and 3 bases at J, leaving 5 bases unmatched. Germline CDR1 and CDR2: MNHEY and SMNVEV (reference sequence). CDR3 bases: TGTGCCAGCAGTTTGACGGGACAGGGTTACACTGAAGCTTTCTTT. Protein: CASSLTGQGYTEAFF.

The count of this clone is one. The chain links TRBV18 to TRBJ1-1, with D possibly matching TRBD1 (5 bases). Germline loops: CDR1 KGHSH, CDR2 LQKENI. CDR3 size: 16 residues. V lost 1 base, J lost 4 bases, and 16 bases lay in between. The CDR3 sequence is CASSPLRGNYGTEAFF. The CDR3 DNA reads TGTGCCAGCTCACCACTGCGGGGGAATTATGGCACTGAAGCTTTCTTT.

This chain links TRBV12-5 with TRBJ2-7, with TRBD1 identical over 9 bases. The CDR3 consists of 15 residues. Germline loops: CDR1 LGHNT, CDR2 FRNRAP. Trimming removed 8 bases from V and 5 bases from J; junction bases left unmatched: 13. The CDR3 bases are TGTGCTAGTCGAAACTTCGGGACAGGGCCCGACGAGCAGTACTTC. It yields the protein CASRNFGTGPDEQYF.

The chain has TRBV5-1 and TRBJ2-6; 7 bases are a match to TRBD2. This CDR3 contains 15 residues. Trimming took 4 bases from V and 0 from J; bases not matched to a gene: 1. Germline CDR1 and CDR2: SGHRS and YFSETQ. The CDR3 region is CASSRGDSGANVLTF. The CDR3 nucleotides read TGCGCCAGCAGCCGGGGGGACTCTGGGGCCAACGTCCTGACTTTC.

This sequence joins TRBV7-9 and TRBJ2-1, with TRBD2 matching 11 bases. Unmatched junction bases numbered 4, after V lost 6 bases and J lost 3 bases. The CDR3 is 15 residues long. Germline CDR1 is SEHNR and CDR2 is FQNEAQ (reference sequence). CDR3 sequence: CASSPGTSGYNEQFF. DNA of the CDR3: TGTGCCAGCAGTCCCGGGACTAGCGGCTACAATGAGCAGTTCTTC.

The chain couples TRBV19 to TRBJ1-1; D remains unclear. This CDR3 is built from 14 residues. V was shortened by 3 bases and J by 1 base, with 9 bases between the two germline ends. Germline CDR1 and CDR2: LNHDA and SQIVND (reference sequence). CDR3: CASSITGSNTEAFF. In nucleotides, the CDR3 is TGTGCCAGTAGTATTACGGGGTCGAACACTGAAGCTTTCTTT. The whole variable domain, remainder taken from reference TRBV19 and TRBJ1-1, is DGGITQSPKYLFRKEGQNVTLSCEQNLNHDAMYWYRQDPGQGLRLIYYSQIVNDFQKGDIAEGYSVSREKKESFPLTVTSAQKNPTAFYLCASSITGSNTEAFFGQGTRLTVV.

V is TRBV18 and J is TRBJ1-2; D not resolved. Trimming removed 4 bases from V and 7 bases from J, with 16 bases in between. The germline gives CDR1 KGHSH, CDR2 LQKENI. CDR3 length: 14 residues. The CDR3 spells CASSQARALGGYTF. The DNA for the CDR3 is TGTGCCAGCTCACAGGCGCGGGCCCTCGGTGGCTACACCTTC.

V and J are TRBV4-2 and TRBJ2-2, with D hard to call. The V end was cut by 7 bases, the J end by 7 bases, with 25 bases between. CDR1 LGHNA and CDR2 YNFKEQ come from the germline V gene. The CDR3 is 17 residues long. For the CDR3, the DNA is TGTGCCAGCATGAAAGAGCTAGGTATCGGTTCCGTCGGGGAGCTGTTTTTT. Its translation is CASMKELGIGSVGELFF.

The chain uses TRBV7-8 and TRBJ2-7; TRBD1 might be the D (5 bases). Germline V gives CDR1 SGHVS, CDR2 FQNEAQ. V lost 5 bases to trimming and J lost 3 bases, with 14 bases between them. This CDR3 is 14 amino acids long. The CDR3 bases are TGTGCCAGCAGCCCTTGGACAACCTTCTACGAGCAGTACTTC. Translated: CASSPWTTFYEQYF.

The V gene is TRBV7-8, the J gene TRBJ2-5, with D possibly TRBD1 on 6 matching bases. CDR3 length equals 16 residues. Germline V gene sequence: CDR1 SGHVS, CDR2 FQNEAQ. The V end lost 5 bases, the J end lost 5 bases, and 21 bases lay between the germline ends. The CDR3 region is CASSPRTALKIETQYF. The CDR3 nucleotides are TGTGCCAGCAGCCCCAGGACAGCCCTCAAGATCGAGACCCAGTACTTC.

This clone was recorded only once. The chain recombines TRBV7-3 with TRBJ1-1, with TRBD1 matching over 10 bases. Germline CDR1 is SGHTA and CDR2 is FQGTGA. The CDR3 length is 17 residues. V shed 2 bases and J 3 bases; nucleotides not matched to a gene: 9. The chain's CDR3 is CASSLPDRGAVDTEAFF. The CDR3 DNA reads as TGTGCCAGCAGCTTACCGGACAGGGGGGCAGTAGACACTGAAGCTTTCTTT. Together with reference TRBV7-3 and TRBJ1-1, the CDR3 gives the full variable domain: GAGVSQTPSNKVTEKGKYVELRCDPISGHTALYWYRQSLGQGPEFLIYFQGTGAADDSGLPNDRFFAVRPEGSVSTLKIQRTERGDSAVYLCASSLPDRGAVDTEAFFGQGTRLTVV.

This CDR3 is CASSRDLNGYTF. The DNA for the CDR3 is TGTGCCAGCAGCAGGGACTTGAATGGCTACACCTTC. The chain has TRBV6-5 and TRBJ1-2; possible D gene TRBD1, 5 bases. V lost 6 bases and J lost 6, with 11 bases in between. The CDR3 has 12 residues. Germline CDR1 and CDR2: MNHEY and SVGAGI.